In its sample, the clone carrying this T cell receptor beta chain was seen a few times. No antigen is known for it. The data are from a study of OX40 agonist ivuxolimab in advanced cancers. Study in general: The eligibility criteria allowed prior anti-PD-1, anti-PD-L1 or anti-CTLA-4 therapy, and around 40% had some.

The germline V gene has CDR1 MDHEN and CDR2 SYDVKM. Germline trimming cut 2 bases from V and 6 bases from J; bases unmatched to any gene: 9. The CDR3 is 15 amino acids. Study results and caveats: The study found that CD8+ T cells averaged more expanded clones than CD4+.

Sequenced by immunoSEQ multiplex PCR; TCRdb stores in-frame clones only, minus some. The sample lists about 46,000 clones, more than 70% occurring once. The chain recombines TRBV28 with TRBJ1-2; 7 bases are a match to TRBD1. The sample consisted of CD4+ or CD8+ T cells sorted from blood, taken in a trial of the OX40 agonist ivuxolimab. This TCR was recovered from an adult with an advanced solid tumor such as melanoma, head and neck, liver or kidney cancer. This chain's CDR3 is CASSLGTRGMDGYTF. The CDR3 DNA reads as TGTGCCAGCAGTTTAGGTACCAGGGGGATGGATGGCTACACCTTC.